This T cell receptor beta chain was identified in a study of beta chain features in type 1 diabetes. This clone was detected only a few times. Antigen: not known. The junction had 5 bases not matched to a gene; V was cut back by 3 bases and J by 2 bases. There are 16 residues in the CDR3. Germline V gene lookup returns CDR1 KGHSH and CDR2 LQKENI. Overall study findings and caveats: Patients and controls would share equally any PCR tilt toward shorter templates. When Type 1 diabetes patients were examined, their TCRB CDR3s proved moderately but significantly shorter in all four CD4+ subsets. Naive, central memory and Treg TCRB repertoires appeared more alike in patients than in healthy donors.

The entirety of the isolated RNA underwent reverse transcription, so expressed TCRB transcripts were sequenced. Generated by immunoSEQ multiplex PCR, the TCRdb table keeps only in-frame clones and is missing some. The sample lists roughly 340,000 clones; roughly 12% were seen once. Without exception, sorted populations had purity beyond 95%. This clonotype originated in a woman between 18 and 29 years old with type 1 diabetes. The sample taken for sequencing was naive CD4+ T cells from blood. V gene TRBV18 combines with J gene TRBJ2-3, with 10 bases identical to TRBD1. CDR3 DNA sequence: TGTGCCAGCTCACCCCGGACAGGGGGGTACACAGATACGCAGTATTTT. This gives the protein CASSPRTGGYTDTQYF.